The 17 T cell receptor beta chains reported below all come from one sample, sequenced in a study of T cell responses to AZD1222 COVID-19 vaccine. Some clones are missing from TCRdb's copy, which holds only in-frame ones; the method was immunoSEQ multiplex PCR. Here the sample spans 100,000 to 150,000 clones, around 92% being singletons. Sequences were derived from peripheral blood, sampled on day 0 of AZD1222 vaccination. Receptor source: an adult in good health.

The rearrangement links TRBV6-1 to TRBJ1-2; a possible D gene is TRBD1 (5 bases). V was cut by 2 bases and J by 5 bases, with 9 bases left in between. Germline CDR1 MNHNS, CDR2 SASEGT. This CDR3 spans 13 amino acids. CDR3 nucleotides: TGTGCCAGCAGTGAACGGGGGGAATATGGCTACACCTTC. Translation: CASSERGEYGYTF.

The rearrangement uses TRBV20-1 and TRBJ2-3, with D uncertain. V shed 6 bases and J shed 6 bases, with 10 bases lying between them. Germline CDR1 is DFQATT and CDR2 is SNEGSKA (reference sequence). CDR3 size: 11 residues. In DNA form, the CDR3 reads TGCAGTGCAATTCTCATCGATACGCAGTATTTT. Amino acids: CSAILIDTQYF.

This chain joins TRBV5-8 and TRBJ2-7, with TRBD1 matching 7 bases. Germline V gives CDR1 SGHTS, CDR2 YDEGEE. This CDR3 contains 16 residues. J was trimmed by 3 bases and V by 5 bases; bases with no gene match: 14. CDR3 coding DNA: TGTGCCAGCAGACTACCGACAGGGATAAGGTACTACGAGCAGTACTTC. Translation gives CASRLPTGIRYYEQYF.

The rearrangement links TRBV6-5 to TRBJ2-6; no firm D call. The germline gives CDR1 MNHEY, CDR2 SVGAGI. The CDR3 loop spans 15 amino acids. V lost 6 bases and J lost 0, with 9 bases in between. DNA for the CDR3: TGTGCCAGCAGGCCCCAAAGCTCTGGGGCCAACGTCCTGACTTTC. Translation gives CASRPQSSGANVLTF.

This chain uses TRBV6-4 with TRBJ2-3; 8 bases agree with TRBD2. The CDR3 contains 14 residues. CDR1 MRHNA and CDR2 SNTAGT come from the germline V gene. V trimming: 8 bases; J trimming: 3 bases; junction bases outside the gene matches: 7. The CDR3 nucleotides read TGTGCCAGCGCCCGACTAGCGCGAACAGATACGCAGTATTTT. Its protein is CASARLARTDTQYF.

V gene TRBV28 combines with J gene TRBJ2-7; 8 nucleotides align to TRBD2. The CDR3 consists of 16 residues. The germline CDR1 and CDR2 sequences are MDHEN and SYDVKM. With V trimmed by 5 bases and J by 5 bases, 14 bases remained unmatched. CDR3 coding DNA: TGTGCCAGCAGTACCATAGCGGGACTGGGGCCCAACGAGCAGTACTTC. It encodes CASSTIAGLGPNEQYF.

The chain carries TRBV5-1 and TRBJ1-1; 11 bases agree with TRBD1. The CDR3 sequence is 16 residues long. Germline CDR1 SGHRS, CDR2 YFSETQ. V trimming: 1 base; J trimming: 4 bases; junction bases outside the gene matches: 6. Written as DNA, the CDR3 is TGCGCCAGCAGCTTGATTGCCGGGACAGGGGGCACTGAAGCTTTCTTT. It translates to CASSLIAGTGGTEAFF.

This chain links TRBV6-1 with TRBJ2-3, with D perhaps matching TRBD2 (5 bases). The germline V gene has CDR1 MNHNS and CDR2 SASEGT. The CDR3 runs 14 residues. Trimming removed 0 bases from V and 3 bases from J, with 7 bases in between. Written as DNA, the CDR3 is TGTGCCAGCAGTGAAGCGGGAGAAACAGATACGCAGTATTTT. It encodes CASSEAGETDTQYF.

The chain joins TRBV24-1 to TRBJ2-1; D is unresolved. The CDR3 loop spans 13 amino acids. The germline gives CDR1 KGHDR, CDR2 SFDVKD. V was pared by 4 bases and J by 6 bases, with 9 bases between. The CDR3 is CATSDSEFNEQFF. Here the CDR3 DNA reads TGTGCCACCAGTGACTCTGAATTCAATGAGCAGTTCTTC.

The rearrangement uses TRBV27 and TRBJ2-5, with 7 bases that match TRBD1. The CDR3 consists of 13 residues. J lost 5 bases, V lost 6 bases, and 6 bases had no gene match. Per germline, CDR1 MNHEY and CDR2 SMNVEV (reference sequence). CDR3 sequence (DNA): TGTGCCAGCAGCAGACAGGGTCGGGAGACCCAGTACTTC. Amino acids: CASSRQGRETQYF.

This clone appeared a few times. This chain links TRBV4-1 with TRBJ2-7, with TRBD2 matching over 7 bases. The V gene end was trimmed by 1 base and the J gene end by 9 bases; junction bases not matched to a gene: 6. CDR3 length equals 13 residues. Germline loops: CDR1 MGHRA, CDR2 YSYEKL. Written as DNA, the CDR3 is TGCGCCAGCAGCCAAGCGACTAGCACGACGCAGTACTTC. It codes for CASSQATSTTQYF.

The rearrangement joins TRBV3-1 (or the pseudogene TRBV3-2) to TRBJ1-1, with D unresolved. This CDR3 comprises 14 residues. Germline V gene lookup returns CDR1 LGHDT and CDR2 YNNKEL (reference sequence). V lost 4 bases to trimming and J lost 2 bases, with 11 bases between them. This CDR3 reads CASSRFQDNTEAFF. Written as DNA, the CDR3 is TGTGCCAGCAGCCGGTTTCAGGATAACACTGAAGCTTTCTTT.

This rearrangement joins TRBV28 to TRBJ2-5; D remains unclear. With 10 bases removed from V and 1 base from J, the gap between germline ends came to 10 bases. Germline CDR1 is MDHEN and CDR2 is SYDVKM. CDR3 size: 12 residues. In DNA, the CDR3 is TGTGCCACTAGACAAGCCCAAGAGACCCAGTACTTC. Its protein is CATRQAQETQYF.

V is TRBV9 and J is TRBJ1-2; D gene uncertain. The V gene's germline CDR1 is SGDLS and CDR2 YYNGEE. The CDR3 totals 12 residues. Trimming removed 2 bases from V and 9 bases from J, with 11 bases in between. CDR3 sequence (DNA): TGTGCCAGCAGCGTTGGTCGTACAAGCTACACCTTC. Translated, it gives CASSVGRTSYTF.

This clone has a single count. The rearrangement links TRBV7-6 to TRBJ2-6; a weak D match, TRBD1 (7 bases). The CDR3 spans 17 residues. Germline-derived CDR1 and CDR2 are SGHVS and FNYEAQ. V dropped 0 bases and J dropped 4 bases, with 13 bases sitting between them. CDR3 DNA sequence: TGTGCCAGCAGCTTAGCGCAGGGGGGTCTCGGGGCCAACGTCCTGACTTTC. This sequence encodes CASSLAQGGLGANVLTF.

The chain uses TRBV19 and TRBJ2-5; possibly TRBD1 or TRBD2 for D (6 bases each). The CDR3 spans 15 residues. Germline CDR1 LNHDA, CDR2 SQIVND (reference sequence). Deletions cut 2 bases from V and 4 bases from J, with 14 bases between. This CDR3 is CASSIRGARGETQYF. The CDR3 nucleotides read TGTGCCAGTAGTATAAGGGGGGCTCGTGGAGAGACCCAGTACTTC.

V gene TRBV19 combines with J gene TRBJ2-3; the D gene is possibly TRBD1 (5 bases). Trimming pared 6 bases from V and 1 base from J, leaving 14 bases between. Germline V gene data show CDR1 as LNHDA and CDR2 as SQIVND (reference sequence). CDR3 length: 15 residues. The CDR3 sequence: CASRTPGFRTDTQYF. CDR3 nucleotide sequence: TGTGCCAGTAGAACCCCAGGGTTTCGCACAGATACGCAGTATTTT. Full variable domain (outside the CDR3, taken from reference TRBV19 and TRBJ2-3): DGGITQSPKYLFRKEGQNVTLSCEQNLNHDAMYWYRQDPGQGLRLIYYSQIVNDFQKGDIAEGYSVSREKKESFPLTVTSAQKNPTAFYLCASRTPGFRTDTQYFGPGTRLTVL.